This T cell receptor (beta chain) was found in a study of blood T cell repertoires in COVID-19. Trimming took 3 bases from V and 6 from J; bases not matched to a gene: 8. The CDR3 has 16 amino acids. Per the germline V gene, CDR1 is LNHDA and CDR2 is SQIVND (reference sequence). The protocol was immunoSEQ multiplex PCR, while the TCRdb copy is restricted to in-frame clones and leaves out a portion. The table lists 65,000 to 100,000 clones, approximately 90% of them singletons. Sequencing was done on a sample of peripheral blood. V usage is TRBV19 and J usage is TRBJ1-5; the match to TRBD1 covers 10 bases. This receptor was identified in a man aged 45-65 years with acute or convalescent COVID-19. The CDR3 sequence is CASSIPGQGQGQPQHF. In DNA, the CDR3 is TGTGCCAGTAGTATCCCGGGACAGGGGCAAGGTCAGCCCCAGCATTTT.